The text below deals with one TCR beta chain. This entry comes from a study of cytomegalovirus exposure and HLA in healthy donors. Primers included in the PCR were 60 Vbeta and 13 Jbeta primers. Original processing notes: As a later analysis found, there were 70 million to 100 million unique TCR beta chains, of which roughly 11 million were shared. Using immunoSEQ multiplex PCR, the repertoire was profiled, and TCRdb retains in-frame clones only, with some absent. The V and J calls and clone size were taken over from that table, and D and trimming were inferred from the DNA. This sample carries approximately 150,000 clones, roughly 73% of them seen once, and the ten largest clones take 4% to 5.5%. This sequence was found in a male donor in good health and CMV-seronegative. Sequenced: PBMCs.

Here the CDR3 DNA reads TGTGCCAGCAGGGCCGGGGGGCGCGAATTTCAGCCCCAGCATTTT. It yields the protein CASRAGGREFQPQHF. The chain carries TRBV25-1 and TRBJ1-5; a possible D gene is TRBD1 (6 bases). Germline CDR1 and CDR2: MGHDK and SYGVNS. The V end was cut by 6 bases, the J end by 6 bases, with 18 bases between. CDR3 length equals 15 residues.